This T cell receptor beta chain was identified in a study of blood T cell repertoires in COVID-19. As for the study in general: Acute and convalescent COVID-19 samples came from the United States, Italy and Spain. T cells, B-cell-depleted T cells, or PBMCs supplied cDNA or gDNA.

The CDR3 consists of 15 residues. The germline V gene encodes CDR1 LNHDA and CDR2 SQIVND (reference sequence). Unmatched junction bases numbered 12, after V lost 3 bases and J lost 8 bases. Per the study methods: By means of reference gene primer amplification, nucleated cell counts were estimated. Assay used: immunoSEQ multiplex PCR; TCRdb lists only in-frame clones, some missing. V and J calls and clone size come straight from that table; D and trimming were deduced from the DNA. The repertoire holds some 150,000 clones, with around 84% as singletons. By its share, this clone is medium-sized. The chain joins TRBV19 to TRBJ1-2, with TRBD1 identical over 7 bases. The source of this sequence is a human donor in a cohort sampled during active COVID-19. The sample taken for sequencing was peripheral blood. CDR3 in DNA: TGTGCCAGTAGTATGACTAGACAGGGTCTGTGGGGCTACACCTTC. This translates into CASSMTRQGLWGYTF.